The 23 T cell receptor beta chains below were found in one sample sequenced in a study of Ad26.COV2.S vaccination and SARS-CoV-2 variants. The treatment: roughly 19 received Ad26.COV2.S at low or high dose, single or two shots; several received placebo; per-sample allocation not given. Collection of samples fell on day 63 after the first vaccine or placebo injection. Some clones are missing from TCRdb's copy, which holds only in-frame ones; the method was immunoSEQ multiplex PCR. The table shows around 450,000 clones, with roughly 89% occurring only once. The sequences come from peripheral blood, collected in a trial of Ad26.COV2.S vaccine versus placebo. All receptors come from a person between 18 and 65 years old who received the Ad26.COV2.S COVID-19 vaccine or a placebo.

CDR3 sequence: CASSLYSVQETQYF. The CDR3 DNA follows: TGTGCCAGCAGCTTATACAGTGTCCAAGAGACCCAGTACTTC. This chain uses TRBV7-2 with TRBJ2-5; D is unresolved. This CDR3 contains 14 residues. The germline CDR1 and CDR2 sequences are SGHTA and FQGNSA. The ends were cut back, 2 bases at V and 1 base at J, with 8 bases in the middle.

Points on this clone: Other DNA sequences in this sample translate to the same CDR3. The V call is TRBV4-1, the J call TRBJ1-5; D is unresolved. This CDR3 spans 16 amino acids. The germline CDR1 and CDR2 sequences are MGHRA and YSYEKL. The V end lost 0 bases, the J end lost 0 bases, and 9 bases lay between the germline ends. The CDR3 reads CASSQEGRNSNQPQHF. The CDR3 coding sequence is TGCGCCAGCAGCCAAGAAGGCAGGAATAGCAATCAGCCCCAGCATTTT.

V is TRBV18 and J is TRBJ1-1, with D unclear. The CDR3 is 12 amino acids. V was pared by 4 bases and J by 1 base, with 4 bases between. Per the germline V gene, CDR1 is KGHSH and CDR2 is LQKENI. The CDR3 bases are TGTGCCAGCTCACGGGGGAACACTGAAGCTTTCTTT. This translates into CASSRGNTEAFF. Drawing the rest from reference TRBV18 and TRBJ1-1, the complete variable domain is NAGVMQNPRHLVRRRGQEARLRCSPMKGHSHVYWYRQLPEEGLKFMVYLQKENIIDESGMPKERFSAEFPKEGPSILRIQQVVRGDSAAYFCASSRGNTEAFFGQGTRLTVV.

V is TRBV5-1 and J is TRBJ1-4, with 9 bases matching TRBD1. V lost 4 bases and J lost 9; bases outside the gene matches: 7. Germline V gene lookup returns CDR1 SGHRS and CDR2 YFSETQ. CDR3 length: 14 residues. The CDR3 region has the DNA TGCGCCAGCAGCCCGGGACAGGGCGGGAAAAAACTGTTTTTT. Translated, it gives CASSPGQGGKKLFF. Based on the CDR3 plus reference TRBV5-1 and TRBJ1-4, the full variable domain is KAGVTQTPRYLIKTRGQQVTLSCSPISGHRSVSWYQQTPGQGLQFLFEYFSETQRNKGNFPGRFSGRQFSNSRSEMNVSTLELGDSALYLCASSPGQGGKKLFFGSGTQLSVL.

The V and J genes are TRBV11-3 and TRBJ1-6; unclear D gene. The CDR3 length is 13 residues. V shed 1 base and J shed 9 bases, with 7 bases lying between them. The germline V gene has CDR1 SGHNT and CDR2 YENEEA. CDR3 residues: CASSLVTGSPLHF. The CDR3, as DNA: TGTGCCAGCAGCTTAGTTACGGGTTCACCCCTCCACTTT. The whole variable domain, remainder taken from reference TRBV11-3 and TRBJ1-6, is EAGVVQSPRYKIIEKKQPVAFWCNPISGHNTLYWYLQNLGQGPELLIRYENEEAVDDSQLPKDRFSAERLKGVDSTLKIQPAELGDSAVYLCASSLVTGSPLHFGNGTRLTVT.

At least ten counts were recorded for this clone. The chain uses TRBV14 and TRBJ1-6; D is ambiguous. The CDR3 has 11 amino acids. Germline CDR1 reads SGHDN; CDR2 reads FVKESK. Trimming cost V 2 bases and J 14 bases, with 7 bases left between them. The CDR3 sequence is CASSQYVTLHF. The CDR3 nucleotides are TGTGCCAGCAGCCAATATGTTACCCTCCACTTT.

The chain is built from TRBV24-1 and TRBJ2-3; possible D gene TRBD1, 6 bases. There are 16 residues in the CDR3. Germline V gene lookup returns CDR1 KGHDR and CDR2 SFDVKD. V was trimmed by 4 bases and J by 2 bases, leaving 15 bases between them. CDR3: CATSDHRDTNTDTQYF. The DNA for the CDR3 is TGTGCCACCAGTGACCACCGGGACACCAACACAGATACGCAGTATTTT.

The chain combines TRBV6-5 with TRBJ2-7; D unresolved. V was clipped by 5 bases and J by 0 bases, with 14 bases between them. From germline, CDR1 is MNHEY and CDR2 SVGAGI. The CDR3 runs 15 residues. CDR3 in DNA: TGTGCCAGCAGTCACCGGACGGTGTTCTCCTACGAGCAGTACTTC. Its translation is CASSHRTVFSYEQYF.

The V and J genes are TRBV7-8 and TRBJ2-5, with TRBD2 matching over 16 bases. After removal of 5 bases from V and 5 bases from J, the junction contained 8 bases not matched to a gene. There are 17 residues in the CDR3. The germline CDR1 and CDR2 sequences are SGHVS and FQNEAQ. The CDR3 sequence is CASSPGTSGGAAETQYF. CDR3 bases: TGTGCCAGCAGCCCAGGGACTAGCGGGGGGGCCGCGGAGACCCAGTACTTC. Combining the CDR3 with reference TRBV7-8 and TRBJ2-5 gives the whole variable domain GAGVSQSPRYKVAKRGQDVALRCDPISGHVSLFWYQQALGQGPEFLTYFQNEAQLDKSGLPSDRFFAERPEGSVSTLKIQRTQQEDSAVYLCASSPGTSGGAAETQYFGPGTRLLVL.

This chain joins TRBV10-3 and TRBJ2-7; D may be TRBD2 (6 bases). This CDR3 spans 12 amino acids. In germline, CDR1 is ENHRY, CDR2 SYGVKD. V dropped 2 bases and J dropped 4 bases, with 6 bases sitting between them. The CDR3 region is CAISERGYEQYV. CDR3 coding DNA: TGTGCCATCAGTGAGCGGGGGTACGAGCAGTACGTC.

This sequence joins TRBV5-1 and TRBJ2-2; no clear D. The CDR3 loop spans 15 amino acids. Trimming left V 0 bases short and J 1 base short, with 7 bases between. Germline lookup yields CDR1 SGHRS and CDR2 YFSETQ. This CDR3 reads CASSLESRNTGELFF. CDR3 nucleotides: TGCGCCAGCAGCTTGGAGTCCAGGAACACCGGGGAGCTGTTTTTT.

The V gene is TRBV4-2, the J gene TRBJ1-1; the D gene is possibly TRBD1 (5 bases). CDR1 and CDR2 (germline): LGHNA, YNFKEQ. CDR3 length: 14 residues. The germline V and J ends were trimmed by 8 bases and 4 bases, with 17 bases remaining between them. This CDR3 reads CASRSPGGGTEAFF. The DNA for the CDR3 is TGTGCCAGCCGTTCTCCGGGGGGGGGCACTGAAGCTTTCTTT.

The chain has TRBV5-1 and TRBJ1-2; TRBD1 matches at 8 bases. V lost 4 bases and J lost 5; bases outside the gene matches: 28. The CDR3 has 21 residues. CDR1 SGHRS and CDR2 YFSETQ come from the germline V gene. In nucleotides, the CDR3 is TGCGCCAGCAGCCGTAGACACAGGGACAGGCCGGTAGAACCAACTCTGTATGGCTACACCTTC. Protein sequence: CASSRRHRDRPVEPTLYGYTF. Based on the CDR3 plus reference TRBV5-1 and TRBJ1-2, the full variable domain is KAGVTQTPRYLIKTRGQQVTLSCSPISGHRSVSWYQQTPGQGLQFLFEYFSETQRNKGNFPGRFSGRQFSNSRSEMNVSTLELGDSALYLCASSRRHRDRPVEPTLYGYTFGSGTRLTVV.

This rearrangement joins TRBV11-2 to TRBJ2-7; weak D call: TRBD1 (6 bases). Per the germline V gene, CDR1 is SGHAT and CDR2 is FQNNGV. The CDR3 totals 15 residues. V lost 5 bases, J lost 0 bases, and 14 bases lay in between. The CDR3 loop is CASSQGGHDSYEQYV. The DNA for the CDR3 is TGTGCCAGCAGCCAAGGGGGACATGACTCCTACGAGCAGTACGTC.

J is TRBJ1-6 and V is TRBV4-1; TRBD1 matches at 8 bases. The CDR3 loop spans 16 amino acids. The ends lost 3 bases at V and 8 bases at J; junction bases unmatched: 9. CDR1 and CDR2 (germline): MGHRA, YSYEKL. The DNA for the CDR3 is TGCGCCAGCAGCCAGCTACTACAGGGGGGAGATTCACCCCTCCACTTT. Amino acid sequence: CASSQLLQGGDSPLHF.

This clone appeared a single time. The gene calls are TRBV7-3 and TRBJ1-1; D is undetermined. The CDR3 runs to 13 residues. Germline values: CDR1 SGHTA, CDR2 FQGTGA. V lost 4 bases, J lost 7 bases, and 13 bases lay in between. This chain's CDR3 is CASSSGGRDEAFF. CDR3 sequence (DNA): TGTGCCAGCAGCTCCGGTGGGCGCGATGAAGCTTTCTTT.

The chain joins TRBV29-1 to TRBJ2-7; D uncertain. Germline V lookup: CDR1 SQVTM, CDR2 ANQGSEA. Trimming pared 3 bases from V and 3 bases from J, leaving 6 bases between. The length of the CDR3 is 11 residues. CDR3 region: CSVDWDYEQYF. The CDR3 DNA follows: TGCAGCGTTGATTGGGACTACGAGCAGTACTTC.

The genes are TRBV5-8 and TRBJ1-2, with D unresolved. The germline V and J ends were trimmed by 0 bases and 3 bases, with 12 bases remaining between them. The CDR3 is 15 amino acids. Looked up from germline, CDR1 is SGHTS and CDR2 is YDEGEE. The CDR3 DNA reads as TGTGCCAGCAGCTTGGGTTATGGACCCTACTATGGCTACACCTTC. This sequence encodes CASSLGYGPYYGYTF.

The CDR3 DNA sequence: TGCGCCAGCAGCTTGTCTTACAGGGCGGTTTGGGGCTACACCTTC. Amino acid sequence: CASSLSYRAVWGYTF. V is TRBV5-1 and J is TRBJ1-2, with D possibly TRBD1 on 6 matching bases. This CDR3 contains 15 residues. Trimming removed 1 base from V and 8 bases from J, with 18 bases in between. Per the germline V gene, CDR1 is SGHRS and CDR2 is YFSETQ.

V is TRBV29-1 and J is TRBJ2-7; 9 bases agree with TRBD2. The CDR3 has 12 amino acids. V trimming: 8 bases; J trimming: 5 bases; junction bases outside the gene matches: 7. Germline V gene lookup returns CDR1 SQVTM and CDR2 ANQGSEA. The DNA for the CDR3 is TGCAGCTTCCTGCGGGGGGGGAACGAGCAGTACTTC. It encodes CSFLRGGNEQYF.

This chain joins TRBV29-1 and TRBJ2-5; 7 bases align to TRBD1. Germline V gene data show CDR1 as SQVTM and CDR2 as ANQGSEA. The CDR3 extends over 12 amino acids. V trimming: 7 bases; J trimming: 3 bases; junction bases outside the gene matches: 5. DNA of the CDR3: TGCAGCGCCATGCAGGGGGAAGAGACCCAGTACTTC. This sequence encodes CSAMQGEETQYF.

This clone occurred a few times. J is TRBJ1-5 and V is TRBV19; maybe TRBD1 (5 bases). This CDR3 is built from 17 residues. V gave up 0 bases and J gave up 5 bases, with 17 bases separating them. Germline assignment: CDR1 LNHDA and CDR2 SQIVND (reference sequence). CDR3 nucleotide sequence: TGTGCCAGTAGTATAGATCTGACGAGGACACCCGATCAGCCCCAGCATTTT. It codes for CASSIDLTRTPDQPQHF.

The J gene is TRBJ2-1, the V gene TRBV28; tentatively, D is TRBD1 (5 bases). V was trimmed by 10 bases and J by 8 bases, leaving 18 bases between them. Germline V gene sequence: CDR1 MDHEN, CDR2 SYDVKM. There are 13 residues in the CDR3. CDR3 in amino acids: CATRWAGLYEQFF. The CDR3 nucleotides are TGTGCCACCCGGTGGGCAGGGCTATATGAGCAGTTCTTC.